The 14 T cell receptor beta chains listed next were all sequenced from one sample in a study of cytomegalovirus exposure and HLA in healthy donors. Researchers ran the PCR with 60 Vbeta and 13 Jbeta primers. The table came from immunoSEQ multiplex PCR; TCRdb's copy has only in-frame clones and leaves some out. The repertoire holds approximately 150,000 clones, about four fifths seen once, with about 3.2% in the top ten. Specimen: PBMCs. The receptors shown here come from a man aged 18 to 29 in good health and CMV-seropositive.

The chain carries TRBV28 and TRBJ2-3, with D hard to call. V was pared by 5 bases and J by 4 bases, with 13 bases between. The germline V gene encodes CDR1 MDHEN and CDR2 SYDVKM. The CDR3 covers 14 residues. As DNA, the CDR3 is TGTGCCAGCAGTCTTATCTTCTACCCAGATACGCAGTATTTT. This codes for CASSLIFYPDTQYF.

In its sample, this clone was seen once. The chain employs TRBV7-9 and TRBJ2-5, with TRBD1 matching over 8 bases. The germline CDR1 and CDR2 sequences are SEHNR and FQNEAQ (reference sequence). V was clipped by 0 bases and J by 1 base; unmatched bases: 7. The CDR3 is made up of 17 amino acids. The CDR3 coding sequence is TGTGCCAGCAGCTTAGCAGGAAGACAGGGGCGCCAAGAGACCCAGTACTTC. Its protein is CASSLAGRQGRQETQYF.

This CDR3 reads CASSEAGQGADTQYF. For the CDR3, the DNA is TGTGCCAGCAGTGAAGCAGGCCAGGGGGCGGATACGCAGTATTTT. The chain couples TRBV6-1 to TRBJ2-3; 8 bases are shared with TRBD1. This CDR3 has 15 amino acids. Trimming cost V 0 bases and J 6 bases; bases outside gene matches: 5. CDR1 and CDR2 from the germline V gene are MNHNS and SASEGT.

Written as DNA, the CDR3 is TGTGCCACCAGCAGATCCCAAATCCGACAGGGGCCCCTCAATCAGCCCCAGCATTTT. Protein product: CATSRSQIRQGPLNQPQHF. V usage is TRBV15 and J usage is TRBJ1-5; 8 positions agree with TRBD1. Trimming at V came to 2 bases and at J to 3 bases, leaving 15 bases not matched to a gene. The CDR3 has 19 amino acids. CDR1 is LNHNV, CDR2 YYDKDF, per germline (reference sequence). The whole variable domain, remainder taken from reference TRBV15 and TRBJ1-5, is DAMVIQNPRYQVTQFGKPVTLSCSQTLNHNVMYWYQQKSSQAPKLLFHYYDKDFNNEADTPDNFQSRRPNTSFCFLDIRSPGLGDTAMYLCATSRSQIRQGPLNQPQHFGDGTRLSIL.

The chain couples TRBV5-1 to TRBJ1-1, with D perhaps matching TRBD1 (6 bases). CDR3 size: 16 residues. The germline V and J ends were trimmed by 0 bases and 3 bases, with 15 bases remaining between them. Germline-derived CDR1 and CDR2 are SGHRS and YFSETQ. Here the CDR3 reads CASSLAGRGGDTEAFF. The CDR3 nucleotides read TGCGCCAGCAGCTTGGCGGGCAGGGGAGGGGACACTGAAGCTTTCTTT. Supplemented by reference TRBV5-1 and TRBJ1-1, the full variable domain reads KAGVTQTPRYLIKTRGQQVTLSCSPISGHRSVSWYQQTPGQGLQFLFEYFSETQRNKGNFPGRFSGRQFSNSRSEMNVSTLELGDSALYLCASSLAGRGGDTEAFFGQGTRLTVV.

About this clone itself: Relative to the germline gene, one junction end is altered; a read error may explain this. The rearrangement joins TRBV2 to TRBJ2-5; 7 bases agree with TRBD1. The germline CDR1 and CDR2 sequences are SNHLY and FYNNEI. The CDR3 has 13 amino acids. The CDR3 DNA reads TGTGCCAGCACAAGGGACAGAGAAGAGGCCCAGTACTTC. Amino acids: CASTRDREEAQYF.

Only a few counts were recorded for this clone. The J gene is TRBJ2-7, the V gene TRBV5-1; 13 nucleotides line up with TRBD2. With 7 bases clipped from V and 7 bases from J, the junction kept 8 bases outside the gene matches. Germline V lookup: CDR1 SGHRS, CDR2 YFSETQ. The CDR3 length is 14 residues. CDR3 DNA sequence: TGCGCCAGCGCCCCGGGACTAGCGGGAACTGAGCAGTACTTC. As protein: CASAPGLAGTEQYF.

CDR3 DNA sequence: TGTGCCAGCAGTTTATTAGCGGGAGGGTTCTACGAGCAGTACTTC. Residues: CASSLLAGGFYEQYF. This chain uses TRBV28 with TRBJ2-7; the match to TRBD2 covers 11 bases. Trimming cost V 1 base and J 3 bases; bases outside gene matches: 2. Germline values: CDR1 MDHEN, CDR2 SYDVKM. The CDR3 spans 15 residues. Supplemented by reference TRBV28 and TRBJ2-7, the full variable domain reads DVKVTQSSRYLVKRTGEKVFLECVQDMDHENMFWYRQDPGLGLRLIYFSYDVKMKEKGDIPEGYSVSREKKERFSLILESASTNQTSMYLCASSLLAGGFYEQYFGPGTRLTVT.

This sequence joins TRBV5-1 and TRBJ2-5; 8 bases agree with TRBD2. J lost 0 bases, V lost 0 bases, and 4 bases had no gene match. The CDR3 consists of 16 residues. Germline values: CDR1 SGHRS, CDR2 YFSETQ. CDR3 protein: CASSLVSSGYQETQYF. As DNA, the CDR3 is TGCGCCAGCAGCTTGGTATCTAGCGGGTACCAAGAGACCCAGTACTTC.

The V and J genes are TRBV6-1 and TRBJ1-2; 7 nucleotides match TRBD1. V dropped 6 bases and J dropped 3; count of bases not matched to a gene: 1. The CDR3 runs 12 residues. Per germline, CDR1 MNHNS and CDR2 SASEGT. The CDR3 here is CASRGTDYGYTF. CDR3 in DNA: TGTGCCAGCAGAGGGACAGACTATGGCTACACCTTC.

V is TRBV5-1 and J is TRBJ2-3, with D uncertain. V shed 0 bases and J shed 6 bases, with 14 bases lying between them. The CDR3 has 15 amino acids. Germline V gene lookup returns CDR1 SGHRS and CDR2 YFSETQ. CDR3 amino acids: CASSLDRQVADTQYF. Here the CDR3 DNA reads TGCGCCAGCAGCTTGGATAGGCAGGTGGCGGATACGCAGTATTTT.

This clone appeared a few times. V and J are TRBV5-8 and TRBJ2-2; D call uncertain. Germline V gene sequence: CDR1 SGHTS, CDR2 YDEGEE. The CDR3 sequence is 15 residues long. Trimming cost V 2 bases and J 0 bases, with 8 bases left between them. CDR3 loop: CASSLIPANTGELFF. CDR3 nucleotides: TGTGCCAGCAGCTTAATCCCAGCGAACACCGGGGAGCTGTTTTTT.

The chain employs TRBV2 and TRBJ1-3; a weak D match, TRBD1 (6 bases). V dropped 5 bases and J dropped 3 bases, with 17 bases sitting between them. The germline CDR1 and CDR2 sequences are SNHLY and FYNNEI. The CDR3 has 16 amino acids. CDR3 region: CASSLRTADLGNTIYF. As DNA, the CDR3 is TGTGCCAGCAGTTTGAGGACAGCTGACCTTGGAAACACCATATATTTT.

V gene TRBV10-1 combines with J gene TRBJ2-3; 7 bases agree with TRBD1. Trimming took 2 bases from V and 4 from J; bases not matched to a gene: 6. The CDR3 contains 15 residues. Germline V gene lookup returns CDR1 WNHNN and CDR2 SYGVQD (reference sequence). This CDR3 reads CASSETNRGADTQYF. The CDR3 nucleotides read TGCGCCAGCAGTGAGACGAACAGGGGCGCAGATACGCAGTATTTT.